Many counts were recorded for the clone carrying this T cell receptor (beta chain). Its antigen remains unknown. Clones were read by immunoSEQ multiplex PCR, and TCRdb kept only the in-frame ones, dropping some. The sample holds approximately 120,000 clones, approximately 82% seen once. Specified time point: baseline pretreatment blood. Indicated treatment: 15 Gy SBRT to primary tumor, nephrectomy 4 weeks later. After SBRT, blood was collected at 2 and 4 weeks, plus baseline. These data come from a study of radiation and T cells in renal cell carcinoma. Overall study context: Nephrectomy followed 15 Gy stereotactic body radiation by 4 weeks. Overall study results and limits: Top tumor clonotypes rose in blood 2 weeks post-radiation, then contracted.

V was clipped by 5 bases and J by 1 base, with 9 bases between them. Looked up from germline, CDR1 is SEHNR and CDR2 is FQNEAQ (reference sequence). The CDR3 has 14 amino acids. This rearrangement joins TRBV7-9 to TRBJ1-3, with D possibly TRBD1 on 6 matching bases. The source of this sequence is a woman aged 55-75 years with renal cell carcinoma. The specimen was blood, collected from a patient whose treatment included radiotherapy and nephrectomy. The CDR3 sequence is CASSPTGSGNTIYF. CDR3 in DNA: TGTGCCAGCAGCCCCACAGGGTCTGGAAACACCATATATTTT.